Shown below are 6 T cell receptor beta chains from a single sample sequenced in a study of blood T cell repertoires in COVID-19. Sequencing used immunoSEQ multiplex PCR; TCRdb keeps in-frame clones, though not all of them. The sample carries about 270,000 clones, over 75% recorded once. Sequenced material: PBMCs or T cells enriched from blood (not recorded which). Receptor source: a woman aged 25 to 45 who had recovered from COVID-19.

The CDR3: CASSLTGKGRYGYTF. CDR3 bases: TGTGCCAGCAGCCTAACAGGGAAAGGCCGCTATGGCTACACCTTC. The V call is TRBV3-1 (or the pseudogene TRBV3-2), the J call TRBJ1-2, with D possibly matching TRBD1 (6 bases). V lost 4 bases and J 4 bases, leaving 16 bases between the germline ends. Germline V gene lookup returns CDR1 LGHDT and CDR2 YNNKEL (reference sequence). The CDR3 runs to 15 residues.

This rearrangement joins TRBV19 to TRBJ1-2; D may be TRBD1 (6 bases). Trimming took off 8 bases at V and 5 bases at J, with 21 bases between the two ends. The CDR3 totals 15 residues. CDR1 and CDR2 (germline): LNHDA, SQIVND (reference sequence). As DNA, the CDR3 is TGTGCCAGTTGTTTGGGATCCACAGGGATATATGGCTACACCTTC. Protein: CASCLGSTGIYGYTF.

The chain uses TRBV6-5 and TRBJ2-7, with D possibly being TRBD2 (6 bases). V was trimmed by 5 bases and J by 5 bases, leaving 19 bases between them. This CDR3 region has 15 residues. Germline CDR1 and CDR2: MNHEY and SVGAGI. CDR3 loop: CASSPLNRRGHEQYF. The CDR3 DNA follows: TGTGCCAGCAGTCCTCTGAACCGGCGGGGCCACGAGCAGTACTTC.

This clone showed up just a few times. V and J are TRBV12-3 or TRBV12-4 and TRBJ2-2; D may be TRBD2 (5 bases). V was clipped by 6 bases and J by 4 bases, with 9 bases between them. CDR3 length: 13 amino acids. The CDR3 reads CASRLTTTGELFF. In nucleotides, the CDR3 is TGTGCCAGCAGGCTGACTACCACCGGGGAGCTGTTTTTT.

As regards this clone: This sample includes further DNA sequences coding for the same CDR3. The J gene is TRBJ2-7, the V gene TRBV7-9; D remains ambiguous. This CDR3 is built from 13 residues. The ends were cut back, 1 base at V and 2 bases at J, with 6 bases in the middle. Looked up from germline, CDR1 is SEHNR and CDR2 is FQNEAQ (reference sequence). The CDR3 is CASSLDSPYEQYF. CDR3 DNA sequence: TGTGCCAGCAGCTTAGACAGCCCCTACGAGCAGTACTTC.

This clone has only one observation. CDR3 bases: TGCGCCAGCAGCCAACAGTTCGGGGAAATCGGGCTGTTTTTT. It yields the protein CASSQQFGEIGLFF. The V gene is TRBV4-3, the J gene TRBJ1-4, with D uncertain. CDR3 length equals 14 residues. CDR1 LGHNA and CDR2 YSLEER come from the germline V gene. V was shortened by 2 bases and J by 14 bases, with 18 bases between the two germline ends.